This entry lists 17 T cell receptor beta chains sequenced from one sample in a study of cytomegalovirus exposure and HLA in healthy donors. Data came from immunoSEQ multiplex PCR; TCRdb stores just in-frame clones and leaves some out. The sample records approximately 190,000 clones, more than 65% being singletons. Sequencing was performed on PBMCs. The receptors derive from a woman aged 25 to 45 in good health and CMV-seropositive.

The chain carries TRBV6-5 and TRBJ1-2; D is ambiguous. This CDR3 has 14 amino acids. Trimming cost V 5 bases and J 0 bases, with 10 bases left between them. The germline V gene has CDR1 MNHEY and CDR2 SVGAGI. The CDR3 reads CASSVGIANYGYTF. For the CDR3, the DNA is TGTGCCAGCAGTGTGGGCATCGCTAACTATGGCTACACCTTC.

As regards this clone: Germline and junction disagree at one end, which may indicate a read error. The J gene is TRBJ2-2, the V gene TRBV7-7; D possibly corresponds to TRBD1 (6 bases). The length of the CDR3 is 15 residues. Germline-derived CDR1 and CDR2 are SSHAT and FNYEAQ (reference sequence). CDR3 nucleotides: TGTGCTAGCAGCCGCGAGGCAGGGGAAGCCGGGGAGCTGTTTTTT. Translated: CASSREAGEAGELFF.

The chain carries TRBV15 and TRBJ2-1, with 8 positions matching TRBD2. V shed 5 bases and J 7 bases; nucleotides not matched to a gene: 7. The CDR3 totals 14 residues. CDR1 and CDR2 from the germline V gene are LNHNV and YYDKDF (reference sequence). The CDR3 nucleotides read TGTGCCACCAGCGTTTGGGGACTAGTAAATGAGCAGTTCTTC. Translating gives CATSVWGLVNEQFF.

The chain is built from TRBV5-4 and TRBJ1-5, with D hard to call. The CDR3 has 14 residues. Trimming cost V 0 bases and J 0 bases, with 4 bases left between them. Germline V CDR1 and CDR2: SGHNT, YYREEE (reference sequence). CDR3 coding DNA: TGTGCCAGCAGCTTGGGAGTTAGCAATCAGCCCCAGCATTTT. It codes for CASSLGVSNQPQHF.

This rearrangement joins TRBV5-1 to TRBJ2-7; TRBD2 is a possible D gene (6 bases). V lost 0 bases, J lost 4 bases, and 14 bases lay in between. This CDR3 has 15 amino acids. CDR1 and CDR2 (germline): SGHRS, YFSETQ. The CDR3 DNA follows: TGCGCCAGCAGCTTGGGGGTCGGGAGCGAGTACGAGCAGTACTTC. Amino acids: CASSLGVGSEYEQYF.

This rearrangement joins TRBV4-1 to TRBJ1-1; 9 bases agree with TRBD1. This CDR3 has 15 amino acids. CDR1 is MGHRA, CDR2 YSYEKL, per germline. J gave up 3 bases and V 4 bases, and 6 bases lay outside the gene matches. The CDR3 DNA reads TGCGCCAGCAGCCCTATACAGGGGGCGGACACTGAAGCTTTCTTT. Translating it yields CASSPIQGADTEAFF.

V usage is TRBV11-1 and J usage is TRBJ2-5; TRBD2 might be the D (5 bases). The germline CDR1 and CDR2 sequences are SGHAT and FQDESV (reference sequence). The CDR3 consists of 14 residues. Deletions cut 7 bases from V and 1 base from J, with 13 bases between. The CDR3 nucleotides read TGTGCCAGCATGAAGGGTGGAGGCCAAGAGACCCAGTACTTC. Amino acid sequence: CASMKGGGQETQYF.

This clone was seen a single time. The rearrangement joins TRBV28 to TRBJ1-1; D gene uncertain. The ends were cut back, 5 bases at V and 3 bases at J, with 4 bases in the middle. CDR1 MDHEN and CDR2 SYDVKM come from the germline V gene. The CDR3 sequence is 11 residues long. CDR3 coding DNA: TGTGCCAGCAGTCAGGACACTGAAGCTTTCTTT. Protein product: CASSQDTEAFF. Using reference TRBV28 and TRBJ1-1 for the parts outside the CDR3, the full variable domain is DVKVTQSSRYLVKRTGEKVFLECVQDMDHENMFWYRQDPGLGLRLIYFSYDVKMKEKGDIPEGYSVSREKKERFSLILESASTNQTSMYLCASSQDTEAFFGQGTRLTVV.

The chain is built from TRBV29-1 and TRBJ1-2, with a possible D match to TRBD1 (5 bases). Trimming cost V 4 bases and J 0 bases, with 18 bases left between them. The germline V gene encodes CDR1 SQVTM and CDR2 ANQGSEA. CDR3 length: 16 residues. This chain's CDR3 is CSVVWRGAAANYGYTF. The CDR3 DNA sequence: TGCAGCGTTGTCTGGAGGGGTGCGGCAGCTAACTATGGCTACACCTTC.

The J gene is TRBJ2-7, the V gene TRBV7-9, with D possibly matching TRBD1 (7 bases). Trimming removed 5 bases from V and 0 bases from J, with 20 bases in between. CDR3 length: 17 residues. Looked up from germline, CDR1 is SEHNR and CDR2 is FQNEAQ (reference sequence). In DNA, the CDR3 is TGTGCCAGCAGCCCGGGAAGAGGACAGGAGGGCTCCTACGAGCAGTACTTC. Translating gives CASSPGRGQEGSYEQYF.

The chain recombines TRBV2 with TRBJ1-1; D is unclear. V shed 8 bases and J shed 1 base, with 5 bases lying between them. The CDR3 covers 11 residues. The germline gives CDR1 SNHLY, CDR2 FYNNEI. The CDR3 region is CASRPNTEAFF. CDR3 bases: TGTGCCAGCCGTCCGAACACTGAAGCTTTCTTT.

V is TRBV6-1 and J is TRBJ1-4; a weak D match, TRBD1 (5 bases). V lost 3 bases, J lost 13 bases, and 12 bases lay in between. Germline V gene sequence: CDR1 MNHNS, CDR2 SASEGT. CDR3 length: 12 amino acids. This CDR3 reads CASSEATGGLFF. The CDR3 DNA sequence: TGTGCCAGCAGTGAGGCGACCGGGGGACTGTTTTTT.

The genes are TRBV4-1 and TRBJ1-1; 8 bases match TRBD1. Trimming took 3 bases from V and 9 from J; bases not matched to a gene: 12. The CDR3 has 15 residues. Germline-derived CDR1 and CDR2 are MGHRA and YSYEKL. The CDR3 nucleotides are TGCGCCAGCAGCCAGCCGTTGGGACAGGATTATAAAGCTTTCTTT. It is translated as CASSQPLGQDYKAFF.

The chain is built from TRBV29-1 and TRBJ1-4; 8 bases map to TRBD1. Germline values: CDR1 SQVTM, CDR2 ANQGSEA. The CDR3 sequence is 13 residues long. The CDR3 here is CTVSGQESEKLFF. As DNA, the CDR3 is TGCACCGTGTCGGGACAGGAGTCAGAAAAACTGTTTTTT. Based on the CDR3 plus reference TRBV29-1 and TRBJ1-4, the full variable domain is SAVISQKPSRDICQRGTSLTIQCQVDSQVTMMFWYRQQPGQSLTLIATANQGSEATYESGFVIDKFPISRPNLTFSTLTVSNMSPEDSSIYLCTVSGQESEKLFFGSGTQLSVL.

V and J are TRBV7-9 and TRBJ1-1; TRBD1 matches at 10 bases. CDR1 and CDR2 (germline): SEHNR, FQNEAQ (reference sequence). This CDR3 is 17 amino acids long. J gave up 4 bases and V 5 bases, and 13 bases lay outside the gene matches. CDR3 residues: CASSPTKGQGWGTEAFF. CDR3 nucleotide sequence: TGTGCCAGCAGCCCGACCAAGGGACAGGGGTGGGGCACTGAAGCTTTCTTT.

V is TRBV19 and J is TRBJ2-1, with 8 bases fitting TRBD1. The V and J ends lost 5 bases and 2 bases, in that order; junction bases with no gene match: 5. Germline loops: CDR1 LNHDA, CDR2 SQIVND (reference sequence). This CDR3 spans 15 amino acids. In DNA form, the CDR3 reads TGTGCCAGTAGTGACCCGGGACAGGCCTACAATGAGCAGTTCTTC. Protein sequence: CASSDPGQAYNEQFF.

This sequence joins TRBV30 and TRBJ1-1; D possibly corresponds to TRBD1 (6 bases). CDR1 and CDR2 (germline): GTSNPN, SVGIG (reference sequence). This CDR3 is 13 amino acids long. With 0 bases removed from V and 10 bases from J, the gap between germline ends came to 15 bases. CDR3: CAWSVSGGQGAFF. CDR3 bases: TGTGCCTGGAGTGTCTCCGGGGGGCAGGGAGCTTTCTTT.